The table lists the clone carrying this T cell receptor (beta chain) with a few counts. The data are from a study of blood T cells in healthy people across ages. V was shortened by 5 bases and J by 5 bases, with 18 bases between the two germline ends. Per germline, CDR1 SGHTA and CDR2 FQGNSA. This CDR3 spans 15 amino acids. The second PCR ran about 6 to 11 cycles with a sample-barcoded 5' primer and J-beta primers. Via MiXCR, TCRdb re-called the 5' RACE reads, giving one row per CDR3 protein. Among around 650,000 distinct CDR3 sequences listed, about 30% were seen once. Sequences were obtained from blood. This sequence was found in a woman at least 80 years old in good health. This chain connects TRBV7-2 to TRBJ2-5; TRBD2 might be the D (6 bases). The CDR3 protein is CASSPGTRPVETQYF. The CDR3 coding sequence is TGTGCCAGCAGCCCAGGGACTCGCCCCGTCGAGACCCAGTACTTC.